This TCR beta chain derives from a study of vaccination and CD4 T cells after COVID-19. Indicated treatment: roughly 10-day PBMC culture with coronavirus spike peptide pools or control peptides (ViraFEST assay). Trimming took 2 bases from V and 4 from J, leaving 9 bases between them. In germline, CDR1 is ENHRY, CDR2 SYGVKD. This CDR3 comprises 15 residues. Sequencing of DNA taken from cultured CD4+ T cells relied on the Oncomine TCR Beta short-read assay. TCRdb re-called the PCR reads through MiXCR, storing one row per CDR3 protein. Of 12,000 or so distinct CDR3 sequences in the sample, around three fifths are singletons; the top ten hold about 25%. On this clonotype: Its antigen is not identified.

The sample taken for sequencing was CD4+ T cells from blood, cultured in vitro. The TCR sequence derives from a human donor who had recovered from COVID-19. This chain links TRBV10-3 with TRBJ1-6; D not resolved. CDR3 nucleotide sequence: TGTGCCATCAGTGAGGTGGCAGCTTATAATTCACCCCTCCACTTT. It encodes CAISEVAAYNSPLHF.